These 13 T cell receptor beta chains originate from one sample sequenced in a study of T-cell reconstitution after alpha-beta-depleted transplantation in children. It was with unique molecular identifiers that the TCRbeta library was prepared. Via MiXCR, TCRdb re-called the PCR reads, giving one row per CDR3 protein. In the table there are about 460,000 distinct CDR3 sequences, roughly a tenth of which are singletons. The source was PBMCs, collected before TCRalphabeta/CD19-depleted stem cell transplant. The receptors originated from a child aged 2 to 10 with inherited bone marrow failure, due to receive a stem cell transplant.

At least ten counts were recorded for this clonotype. The J gene is TRBJ1-2, the V gene TRBV12-3 or TRBV12-4; a possible D gene is TRBD1 (6 bases). The CDR3 consists of 13 residues. V lost 5 bases to trimming and J lost 5 bases, with 12 bases between them. The CDR3 sequence is CASSPGQHYGYTF. As DNA, the CDR3 is TGTGCCAGCAGTCCTGGACAGCATTATGGCTACACCTTC.

This clonotype was detected many times. The CDR3 here is CASSPIDRGSYEQYF. The CDR3 nucleotides read TGCGCCAGCAGCCCGATAGACAGGGGCTCCTACGAGCAGTACTTC. The chain links TRBV4-1 to TRBJ2-7; 8 bases map to TRBD1. The germline V gene encodes CDR1 MGHRA and CDR2 YSYEKL. Trimming removed 4 bases from V and 0 bases from J; junction bases left unmatched: 5. The CDR3 has 15 amino acids.

This clonotype has a handful of counts. The chain is built from TRBV28 and TRBJ2-7; possible D gene TRBD1, 5 bases. Germline values: CDR1 MDHEN, CDR2 SYDVKM. Trimming shortened V by 5 bases and J by 0 bases, and 11 bases separated the two germline ends. The CDR3 contains 14 residues. DNA of the CDR3: TGTGCCAGCAGTCGCCCGGACATCTCCTACGAGCAGTACTTC. Translated, it gives CASSRPDISYEQYF.

The sample holds a few counts of this clonotype. The rearrangement links TRBV12-3 or TRBV12-4 to TRBJ1-4; D possibly corresponds to TRBD1 (6 bases). Between the trimmed V and J ends, which lost 4 bases and 8 bases, there was a span of 23 bases. The CDR3 covers 17 residues. This chain's CDR3 is CASSSHPSQGAREKLFF. CDR3 in DNA: TGTGCCAGCAGTTCGCACCCATCACAGGGTGCCAGGGAAAAACTGTTTTTT.

In this sample, this clonotype turned up many times. DNA of the CDR3: TGTGCCAGCAGTTTGGCAGGGGGCCTAGAGACCCAGTACTTC. This sequence encodes CASSLAGGLETQYF. J is TRBJ2-5 and V is TRBV28; 8 bases match TRBD1. The CDR3 totals 14 residues. Germline lookup yields CDR1 MDHEN and CDR2 SYDVKM. V shed 3 bases, J shed 4 bases, and the junction held 4 bases outside the gene matches.

In its sample, this clonotype was seen many times. V gene TRBV29-1 combines with J gene TRBJ2-2; 7 bases match TRBD1. Trimming cost V 6 bases and J 5 bases; bases outside gene matches: 15. The CDR3 loop spans 16 amino acids. Germline loops: CDR1 SQVTM, CDR2 ANQGSEA. The DNA for the CDR3 is TGCAGCGTGGTAGGGGGCGCGGGTGTGGAGACCGGGGAGCTGTTTTTT. The encoded protein is CSVVGGAGVETGELFF.

V gene TRBV20-1 combines with J gene TRBJ1-1; 8 bases match TRBD1. After removal of 4 bases from V and 3 bases from J, the junction contained 7 bases not matched to a gene. The length of the CDR3 is 14 residues. Germline CDR1 is DFQATT and CDR2 is SNEGSKA (reference sequence). CDR3 DNA: TGCAGTGCTAAGTCCCGACAGGGGTACACTGAAGCTTTCTTT. Protein: CSAKSRQGYTEAFF.

V and J are TRBV7-2 and TRBJ2-3; D is uncertain. The V and J ends lost 0 bases and 1 base respectively, with 20 bases between them. CDR1 is SGHTA and CDR2 is FQGNSA in the germline V gene. This CDR3 comprises 19 residues. Here the CDR3 reads CASSLARPLGGRGTDTQYF. The CDR3 DNA is TGTGCCAGCAGCTTAGCGCGACCCCTGGGCGGTCGAGGCACAGATACGCAGTATTTT.

At least ten counts were recorded for this clonotype. The rearrangement links TRBV29-1 to TRBJ2-3; D is possibly TRBD1 (6 bases). The CDR3 has 14 amino acids. Trimming took off 3 bases at V and 0 bases at J, with 10 bases between the two ends. CDR1 and CDR2 from the germline V gene are SQVTM and ANQGSEA. The CDR3 coding sequence is TGCAGCGTTGACGGGACAACTAGCACAGATACGCAGTATTTT. Protein sequence: CSVDGTTSTDTQYF.

Worth noting for this clonotype: A much larger clone differs from this one at a single base, so this may be a read error. J is TRBJ2-3 and V is TRBV6-1; 7 bases align to TRBD1. V was pared by 5 bases and J by 2 bases, with 7 bases of the junction left unmatched. The CDR3 length is 15 residues. The V gene's germline CDR1 is MNHNS and CDR2 SASEGT. In DNA, the CDR3 is TGTGCCAGCAGTCCCAGGGGGTCCGTCACAGATACGCAGTATTTT. Translating gives CASSPRGSVTDTQYF.

J is TRBJ2-1 and V is TRBV4-3, with 10 bases lining up with TRBD1. This CDR3 is built from 14 residues. After removal of 1 base from V and 8 bases from J, the junction contained 2 bases not matched to a gene. Germline V gene sequence: CDR1 LGHNA, CDR2 YSLEER. CDR3 sequence reads: CASSQGQGADEQFF. In nucleotides, the CDR3 is TGCGCCAGCAGCCAAGGACAGGGGGCCGATGAGCAGTTCTTC.

In this sample, this clonotype turned up many times. V and J are TRBV20-1 and TRBJ2-1; 8 bases fit TRBD2. J was trimmed by 4 bases and V by 3 bases; bases with no gene match: 5. CDR1 DFQATT and CDR2 SNEGSKA come from the germline V gene (reference sequence). There are 14 residues in the CDR3. The CDR3 here is CSARKASGYNEQFF. CDR3 DNA sequence: TGCAGTGCTAGGAAGGCTAGCGGGTACAATGAGCAGTTCTTC.

In this sample, this clonotype turned up many times. The chain couples TRBV20-1 to TRBJ2-1; D unresolved. Per the germline V gene, CDR1 is DFQATT and CDR2 is SNEGSKA (reference sequence). Trimming removed 5 bases at V and 3 bases at J, with 2 bases between. This CDR3 contains 10 residues. CDR3 residues: CSAHYNEQFF. The CDR3 coding sequence is TGCAGTGCTCACTACAATGAGCAGTTCTTC.